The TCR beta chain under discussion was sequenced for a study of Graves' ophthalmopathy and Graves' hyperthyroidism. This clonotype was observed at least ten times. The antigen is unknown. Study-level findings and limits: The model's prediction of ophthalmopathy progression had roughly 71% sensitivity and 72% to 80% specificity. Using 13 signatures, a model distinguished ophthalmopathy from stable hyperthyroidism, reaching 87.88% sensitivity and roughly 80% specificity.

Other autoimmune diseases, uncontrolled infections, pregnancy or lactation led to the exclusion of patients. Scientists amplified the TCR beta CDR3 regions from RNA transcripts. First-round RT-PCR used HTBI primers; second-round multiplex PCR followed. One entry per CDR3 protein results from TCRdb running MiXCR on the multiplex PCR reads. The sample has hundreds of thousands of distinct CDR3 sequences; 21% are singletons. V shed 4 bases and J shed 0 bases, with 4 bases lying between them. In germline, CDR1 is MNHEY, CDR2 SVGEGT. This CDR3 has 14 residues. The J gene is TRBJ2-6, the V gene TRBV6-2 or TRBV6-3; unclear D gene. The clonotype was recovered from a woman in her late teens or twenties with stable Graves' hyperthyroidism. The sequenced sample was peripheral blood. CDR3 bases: TGTGCCAGCAGTTCCCGCTCTGGGGCCAACGTCCTGACTTTC. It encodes CASSSRSGANVLTF.